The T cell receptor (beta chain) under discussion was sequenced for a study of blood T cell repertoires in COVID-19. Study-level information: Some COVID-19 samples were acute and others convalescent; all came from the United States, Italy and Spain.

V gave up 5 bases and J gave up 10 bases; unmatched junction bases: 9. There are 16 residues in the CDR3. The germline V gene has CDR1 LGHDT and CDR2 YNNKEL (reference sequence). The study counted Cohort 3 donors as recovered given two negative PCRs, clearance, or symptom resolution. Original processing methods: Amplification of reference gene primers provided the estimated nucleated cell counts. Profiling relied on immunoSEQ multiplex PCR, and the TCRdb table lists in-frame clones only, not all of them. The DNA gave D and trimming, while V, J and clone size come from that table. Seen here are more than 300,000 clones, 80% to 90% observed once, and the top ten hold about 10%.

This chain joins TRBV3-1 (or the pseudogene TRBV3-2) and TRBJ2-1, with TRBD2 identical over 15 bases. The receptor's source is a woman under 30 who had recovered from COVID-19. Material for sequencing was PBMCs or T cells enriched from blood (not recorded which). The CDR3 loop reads CASSDWTSGGAREQFF. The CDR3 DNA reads TGTGCCAGCAGCGACTGGACTAGCGGGGGGGCAAGGGAGCAGTTCTTC.